Following are 9 T cell receptor beta chains from one sample sequenced in a study of CD8+CD57+ T cells in acquired aplastic anemia. CDR3 and TCR beta VDJ profiling relied on a genomic DNA template. TCRdb re-analysed the reads in MiXCR, keeping a single row per CDR3 protein. The data contain a few hundred thousand distinct CDR3 sequences, around 68% of them singletons. Source material: sorted CD4+, CD8+, or CD8+CD57+ T cells (not recorded which) from PBMCs. Receptor source: a human donor in good health, serving as a control.

Regarding this clonotype: At one of its ends the junction is not consistent with the germline gene, which may arise from a read error. V gene TRBV5-1 combines with J gene TRBJ2-7; 7 bases fit TRBD1. Germline V gives CDR1 SGHRS, CDR2 YFSETQ. The length of the CDR3 is 14 residues. The CDR3 reads CASSLVGGYNEQYF. The CDR3 nucleotides read TGTGCCAGCAGCTTGGTAGGGGGCTACAACGAGCAGTACTTC.

This clonotype has a count of ten or more. This chain joins TRBV6-1 and TRBJ2-7; 8 bases agree with TRBD1. J lost 2 bases, V lost 11 bases, and 8 bases had no gene match. Germline values: CDR1 MNHNS, CDR2 SASEGT. This CDR3 spans 13 amino acids. CDR3 in amino acids: CAGDRGPTYEQYF. The CDR3 DNA reads as TGTGCCGGCGACAGGGGCCCTACCTACGAGCAGTACTTC.

This clonotype was recorded a few times. The V call is TRBV5-3, the J call TRBJ2-3, with 9 bases that match TRBD2. TRBV5-3 qualifies as an ORF whose function is uncertain. V lost 8 bases and J lost 1; bases outside the gene matches: 11. The CDR3 spans 16 residues. The CDR3 protein is CASSIGGGARTDTQYF. CDR3 bases: TGTGCCAGTAGTATAGGCGGGGGGGCCCGCACAGATACGCAGTATTTT.

This clonotype was recorded only once. Since the CDR3 does not end with the conserved phenylalanine or tryptophan, this likely comes from a read error. No DNA is shown, since the ends of the CDR3 on it are uncertain; the CDR3 is the one TCRdb lists. The chain has TRBV2 and TRBJ2-3. With termini counted, the CDR3 has 12 amino acids. Germline V gives CDR1 SNHLY, CDR2 FYNNEI. Here the CDR3 reads CASSVTTDTQCP.

Only one count was recorded for this clonotype. The chain combines TRBV7-9 with TRBJ1-6; D unresolved. This CDR3 is 12 amino acids long. CDR1 is SEHNR and CDR2 is FQNEAQ in the germline V gene (reference sequence). V lost 6 bases to trimming and J lost 13 bases, with 13 bases between them. The CDR3 reads CASSRYNWPLHF. DNA of the CDR3: TGTGCCAGCAGTAGATATAATTGGCCCCTCCACTTT.

This chain uses TRBV10-3 with TRBJ1-2; D is unresolved. V lost 5 bases and J lost 4, with 14 bases in between. This CDR3 region has 14 residues. CDR1 ENHRY and CDR2 SYGVKD come from the germline V gene. CDR3 protein: CAISQAKSIYGYTF. As DNA, the CDR3 is TGTGCCATCAGTCAGGCCAAGTCGATCTATGGCTACACCTTC.

With respect to this clonotype: No conserved phenylalanine or tryptophan is present at the end of the CDR3, so a read error is the likely explanation. The DNA is left out, because the CDR3 cannot be placed on it with certainty; the CDR3 is given as TCRdb lists it. The rearrangement links TRBV7-2 to TRBJ1-2; TRBD1 is the table's D call, not checked against the DNA. The CDR3 contains 13 residues when both ends are counted. Germline CDR1 is SGHTA and CDR2 is FQGNSA. CDR3 sequence reads: CASSPKQGYDGTT.

The CDR3 loop is CASSLIAGCEREVLFF. The CDR3 region has the DNA TGTGCCAGCAGCCTAATCGCCGGCTGCGAGAGGGAAGTACTGTTTTTT. The chain links TRBV9 to TRBJ1-4; no clear D gene. Looked up from germline, CDR1 is SGDLS and CDR2 is YYNGEE. Trimming took 4 bases from V and 13 from J, leaving 26 bases between them. This CDR3 is 16 amino acids long.

About this clonotype: The CDR3 does not close with the conserved phenylalanine or tryptophan, likely indicating a read error. The chain employs TRBV7-3 and TRBJ2-7; D possibly corresponds to TRBD1 (5 bases). V lost 5 bases and J 7 bases, leaving 9 bases between the germline ends. This CDR3 is 11 amino acids long. Germline CDR1 reads SGHTA; CDR2 reads FQGTGA. For the CDR3, the DNA is TGTGCCAGCAGCCAAGGGGAAGAGCAGTACCTC. Its protein is CASSQGEEQYL.